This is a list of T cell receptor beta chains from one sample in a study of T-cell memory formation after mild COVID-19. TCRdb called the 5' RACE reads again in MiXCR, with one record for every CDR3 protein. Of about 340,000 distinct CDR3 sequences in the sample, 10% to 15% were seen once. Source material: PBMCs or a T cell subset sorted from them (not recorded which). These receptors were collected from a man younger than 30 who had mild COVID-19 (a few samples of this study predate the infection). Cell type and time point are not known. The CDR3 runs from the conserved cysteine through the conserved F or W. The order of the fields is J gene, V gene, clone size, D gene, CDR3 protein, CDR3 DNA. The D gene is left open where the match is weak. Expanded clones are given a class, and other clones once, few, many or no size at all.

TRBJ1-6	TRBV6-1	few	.	CASSEYGNSPLHF	TGTGCCAGCAGTGAGTACGGTAATTCACCCCTCCACTTT
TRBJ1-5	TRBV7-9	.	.	CASSPTGNQPQHF	TGTGCCAGCAGCCCTACCGGCAATCAGCCCCAGCATTTT
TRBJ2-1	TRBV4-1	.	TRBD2	CASSQRFSGGGVERFF	TGCGCCAGCAGCCAACGGTTTAGCGGGGGCGGGGTTGAGAGGTTCTTC
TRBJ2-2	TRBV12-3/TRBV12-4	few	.	CASTAGILTGELFF	TGTGCCAGCACCGCCGGGATTCTCACCGGGGAGCTGTTTTTT
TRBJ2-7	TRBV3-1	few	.	CASSAPGPGDEQYF	TGTGCCAGCAGTGCTCCGGGCCCAGGGGACGAGCAGTACTTC
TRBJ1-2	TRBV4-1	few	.	CASSQGVWQGKGSYGYTF	TGCGCCAGCAGCCAAGGCGTGTGGCAGGGGAAGGGCAGCTATGGCTACACCTTC
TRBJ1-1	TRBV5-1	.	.	CASSLWTENTEAFF	TGCGCCAGCAGCCTTTGGACAGAGAACACTGAAGCTTTCTTT
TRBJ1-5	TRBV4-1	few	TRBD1	CASSQGGTAGNQPQHF	TGCGCCAGCAGCCAGGGGGGGACAGCAGGCAATCAGCCCCAGCATTTT
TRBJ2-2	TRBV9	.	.	CASSSPRGGRHTGELFF	TGTGCCAGCAGCTCTCCTCGAGGGGGTCGTCACACCGGGGAGCTGTTTTTT
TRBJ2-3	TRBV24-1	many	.	CATSDPGTDTQYF	TGTGCCACCAGTGACCCAGGGACAGATACGCAGTATTTT
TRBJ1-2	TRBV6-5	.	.	CASSGTPYGYTF	TGTGCCAGCAGTGGGACACCCTATGGCTACACCTTC
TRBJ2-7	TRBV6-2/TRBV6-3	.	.	CASSYATGEPYEQYF	TGTGCCAGCAGTTACGCCACGGGGGAACCCTACGAGCAGTACTTC
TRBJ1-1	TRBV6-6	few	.	CASSPPGRAEAFF	TGTGCCAGCAGTCCCCCGGGGCGGGCTGAAGCTTTCTTT
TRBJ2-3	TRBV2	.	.	CASSEVSVNRDTQYF	TGTGCCAGCAGTGAAGTCTCAGTGAATAGGGATACGCAGTATTTT
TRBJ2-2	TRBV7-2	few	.	CASSLVAGRYTGELFF	TGTGCCAGCAGCTTAGTGGCAGGGCGATACACCGGGGAGCTGTTTTTT
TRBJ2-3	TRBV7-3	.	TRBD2	CASSLNAGGPYTQYF	TGTGCCAGCAGCTTAAACGCGGGGGGGCCGTATACGCAGTATTTT
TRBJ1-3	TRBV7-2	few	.	CASSLGAGGLNSGNTIYF	TGTGCCAGCAGCTTAGGTGCGGGGGGGTTAAACTCTGGAAACACCATATATTTT
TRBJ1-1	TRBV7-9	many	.	CASSLVSGSTTEAFF	TGTGCCAGCAGCTTAGTGTCCGGGAGTACCACTGAAGCTTTCTTT
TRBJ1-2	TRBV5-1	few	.	CASSLERVDGYTF	TGCGCCAGCAGCTTGGAACGGGTCGATGGCTACACCTTC
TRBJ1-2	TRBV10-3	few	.	CAISESSGRVGYGYTF	TGTGCCATCAGTGAGTCGAGTGGCAGGGTAGGCTATGGCTACACCTTC
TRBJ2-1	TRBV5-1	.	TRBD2	CASSTASGGSYNEQFF	TGCGCCAGCAGCACCGCCTCGGGGGGTAGCTACAATGAGCAGTTCTTC
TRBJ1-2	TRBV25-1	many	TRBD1	CASSLTGSDGYTF	TGTGCCAGCAGCCTGACAGGGTCCGATGGCTACACCTTC
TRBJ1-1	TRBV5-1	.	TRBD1	CASSLDPTGWTEAFF	TGCGCCAGCAGCTTGGATCCGACAGGGTGGACTGAAGCTTTCTTT
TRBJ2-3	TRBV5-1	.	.	CASRADGGTDTQYF	TGCGCCAGCAGGGCCGACGGGGGCACAGATACGCAGTATTTT
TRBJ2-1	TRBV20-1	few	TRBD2	CSGAPGLRPYNEQFF	TGCAGTGGGGCCCCGGGACTACGACCCTACAATGAGCAGTTCTTC
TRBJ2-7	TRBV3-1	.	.	CASSQVSRPSEQYF	TGTGCCAGCAGCCAAGTCTCCCGCCCAAGCGAGCAGTACTTC
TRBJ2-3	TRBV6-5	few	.	CASIHPGGDTQYF	TGTGCCAGCATTCACCCGGGGGGCGATACGCAGTATTTT
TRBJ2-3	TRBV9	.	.	CASSADASTDTQYF	TGTGCCAGCAGCGCGGATGCTAGCACAGATACGCAGTATTTT
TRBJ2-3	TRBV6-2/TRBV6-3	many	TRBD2	CASSKLAASVDTQYF	TGTGCCAGCAGCAAACTAGCGGCGAGCGTCGATACGCAGTATTTT
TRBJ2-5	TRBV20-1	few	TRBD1	CSATGQGWETQYF	TGCAGTGCTACCGGACAGGGGTGGGAGACCCAGTACTTC
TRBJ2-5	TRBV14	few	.	CASSQETETQYF	TGTGCCAGCAGCCAAGAAACCGAGACCCAGTACTTC
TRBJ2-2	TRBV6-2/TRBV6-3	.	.	CASSYQLGPNTGELFF	TGTGCCAGCAGTTACCAACTAGGACCGAACACCGGGGAGCTGTTTTTT
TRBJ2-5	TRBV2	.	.	CASWRYGLETQYF	TGTGCCAGCTGGCGCTACGGGTTAGAGACCCAGTACTTC
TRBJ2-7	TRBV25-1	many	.	CASSPTPLYEQYF	TGTGCCAGCAGCCCCACGCCACTCTACGAGCAGTACTTC
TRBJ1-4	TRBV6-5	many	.	CASSYSSQPENEKLFF	TGTGCCAGCAGTTACTCGAGCCAGCCGGAGAATGAAAAACTGTTTTTT
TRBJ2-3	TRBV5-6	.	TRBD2	CASSPGTSGTDTQYF	TGTGCCAGCAGCCCCGGGACTAGCGGCACAGATACGCAGTATTTT
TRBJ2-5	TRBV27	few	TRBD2	CASSSLAGGLETQYF	TGTGCCAGCAGTTCGCTAGCGGGGGGCTTGGAGACCCAGTACTTC
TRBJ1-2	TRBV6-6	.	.	CASSYSVGRPLFYGYTF	TGTGCCAGCAGTTACTCCGTGGGCAGGCCGCTGTTTTATGGCTACACCTTC
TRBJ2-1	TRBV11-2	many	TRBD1	CASSLGVFGRGHEQFF	TGTGCCAGCAGCTTAGGAGTCTTTGGCAGGGGGCATGAGCAGTTCTTC
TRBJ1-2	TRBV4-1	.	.	CASSQADLVAGGYTF	TGCGCCAGCAGCCAAGCCGATCTCGTTGCGGGGGGCTACACCTTC
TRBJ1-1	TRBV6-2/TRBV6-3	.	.	CASSYTTGTEAFF	TGTGCCAGCAGTTACACTACAGGCACTGAAGCTTTCTTT
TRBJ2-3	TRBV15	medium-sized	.	CATSRDGRPTDTQYF	TGTGCCACCAGCAGAGATGGACGCCCCACAGATACGCAGTATTTT
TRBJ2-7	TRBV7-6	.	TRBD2	CASSTSGGQDEQYF	TGTGCCAGCAGCACTAGCGGGGGGCAAGACGAGCAGTACTTC
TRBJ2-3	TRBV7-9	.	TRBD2	CASIGGGATDTQYF	TGTGCCAGCATCGGCGGGGGGGCGACAGATACGCAGTATTTT
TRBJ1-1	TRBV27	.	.	CATQHGNTEAFF	TGTGCCACGCAACATGGGAACACTGAAGCTTTCTTT
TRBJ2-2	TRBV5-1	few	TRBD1	CASSLDRVAGGELFF	TGCGCCAGCAGTCTGGACAGGGTCGCGGGCGGGGAGCTGTTTTTT
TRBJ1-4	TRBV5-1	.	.	CASSLGGLATNEKLFF	TGCGCCAGCAGCTTGGGTGGGCTTGCAACTAATGAAAAACTGTTTTTT
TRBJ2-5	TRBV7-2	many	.	CASRHRFWGETQYF	TGTGCCAGCAGGCACAGGTTCTGGGGTGAGACCCAGTACTTC
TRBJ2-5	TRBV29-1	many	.	CSVEFVQKRRQETQYF	TGCAGCGTTGAATTTGTACAGAAGCGCCGCCAAGAGACCCAGTACTTC